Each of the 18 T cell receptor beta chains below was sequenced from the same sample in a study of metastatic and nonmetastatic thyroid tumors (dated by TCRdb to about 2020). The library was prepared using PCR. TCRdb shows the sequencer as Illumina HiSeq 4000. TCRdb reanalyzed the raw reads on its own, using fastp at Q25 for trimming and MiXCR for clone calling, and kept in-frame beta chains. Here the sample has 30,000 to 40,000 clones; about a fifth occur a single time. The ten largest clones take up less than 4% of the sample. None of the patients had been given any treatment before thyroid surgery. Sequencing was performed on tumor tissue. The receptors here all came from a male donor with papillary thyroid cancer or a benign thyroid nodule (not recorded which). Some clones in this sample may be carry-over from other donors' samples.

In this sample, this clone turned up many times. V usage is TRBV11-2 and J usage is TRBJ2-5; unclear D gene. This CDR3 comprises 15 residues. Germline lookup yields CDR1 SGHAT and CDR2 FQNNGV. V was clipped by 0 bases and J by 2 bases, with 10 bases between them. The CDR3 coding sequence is TGTGCCAGCAGCTTAGATCGCCCTAGGCAAGAGACCCAGTACTTC. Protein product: CASSLDRPRQETQYF. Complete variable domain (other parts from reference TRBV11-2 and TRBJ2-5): EAGVAQSPRYKIIEKRQSVAFWCNPISGHATLYWYQQILGQGPKLLIQFQNNGVVDDSQLPKDRFSAERLKGVDSTLKIQPAKLEDSAVYLCASSLDRPRQETQYFGPGTRLLVL.

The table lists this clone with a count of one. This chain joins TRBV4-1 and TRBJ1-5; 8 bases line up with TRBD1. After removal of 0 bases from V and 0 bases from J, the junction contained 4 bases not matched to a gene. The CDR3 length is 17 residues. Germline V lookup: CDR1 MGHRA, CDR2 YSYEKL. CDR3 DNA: TGCGCCAGCAGCCAAGATCCGGGACAGGTTAGCAATCAGCCCCAGCATTTT. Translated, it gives CASSQDPGQVSNQPQHF.

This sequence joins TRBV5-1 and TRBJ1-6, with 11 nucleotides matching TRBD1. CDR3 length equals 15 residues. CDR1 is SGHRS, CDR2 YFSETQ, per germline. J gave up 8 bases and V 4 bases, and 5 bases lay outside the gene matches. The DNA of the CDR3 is TGCGCCAGCAGCCTGGGACAGGGGGTTTATTCACCCCTCCACTTT. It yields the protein CASSLGQGVYSPLHF.

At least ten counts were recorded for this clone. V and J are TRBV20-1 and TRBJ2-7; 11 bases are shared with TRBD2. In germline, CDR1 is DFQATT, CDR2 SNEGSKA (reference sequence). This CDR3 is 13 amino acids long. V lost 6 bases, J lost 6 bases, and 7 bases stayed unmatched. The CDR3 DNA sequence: TGCAGTGCACCGGGACTAGCGGCGGTCGAGCAGTACTTC. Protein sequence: CSAPGLAAVEQYF.

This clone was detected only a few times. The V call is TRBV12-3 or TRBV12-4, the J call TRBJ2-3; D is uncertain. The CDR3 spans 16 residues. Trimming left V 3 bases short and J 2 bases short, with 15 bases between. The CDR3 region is CASSFLPETNTDTQYF. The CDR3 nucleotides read TGTGCCAGCAGTTTCTTGCCAGAAACTAACACAGATACGCAGTATTTT.

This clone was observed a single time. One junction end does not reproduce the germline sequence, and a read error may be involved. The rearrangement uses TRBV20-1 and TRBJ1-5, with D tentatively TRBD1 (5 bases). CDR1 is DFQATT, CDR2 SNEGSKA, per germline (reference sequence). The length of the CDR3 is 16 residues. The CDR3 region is CSARENMGPSNRPQHF. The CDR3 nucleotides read TGCAGTGCTAGAGAGAACATGGGACCTAGCAATCGGCCCCAGCATTTT.

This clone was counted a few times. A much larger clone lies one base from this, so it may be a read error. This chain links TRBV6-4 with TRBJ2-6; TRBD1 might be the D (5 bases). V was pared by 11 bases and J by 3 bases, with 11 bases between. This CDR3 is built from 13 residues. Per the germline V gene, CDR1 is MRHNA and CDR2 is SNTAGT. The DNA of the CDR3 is TGTGCCGACAAGGGGTATGGGGCCAACGTCCTGACTTTC. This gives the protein CADKGYGANVLTF.

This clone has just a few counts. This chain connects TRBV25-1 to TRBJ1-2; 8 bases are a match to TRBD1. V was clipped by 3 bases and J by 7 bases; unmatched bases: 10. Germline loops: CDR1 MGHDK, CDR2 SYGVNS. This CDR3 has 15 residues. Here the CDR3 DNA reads TGTGCCAGCAGTGATGTAGGCCAGGGGGCTGGTGGCTACACCTTC. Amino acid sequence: CASSDVGQGAGGYTF.

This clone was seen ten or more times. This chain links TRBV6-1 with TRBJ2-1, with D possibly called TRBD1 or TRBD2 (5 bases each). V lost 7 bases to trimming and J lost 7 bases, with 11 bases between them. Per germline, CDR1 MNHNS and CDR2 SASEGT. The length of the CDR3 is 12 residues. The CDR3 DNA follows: TGTGCCAGCAAAGGGGAGTTGAATGAGCAGTTCTTC. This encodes CASKGELNEQFF.

The CDR3 nucleotides read TGTGCCAGCAGCTCGGGCGGGGAGCTGTTTTTT. Protein sequence: CASSSGGELFF. The V call is TRBV7-9, the J call TRBJ2-2; D is unresolved. V lost 4 bases to trimming and J lost 7 bases, with 4 bases between them. The germline V gene encodes CDR1 SEHNR and CDR2 FQNEAQ (reference sequence). The CDR3 is 11 amino acids.

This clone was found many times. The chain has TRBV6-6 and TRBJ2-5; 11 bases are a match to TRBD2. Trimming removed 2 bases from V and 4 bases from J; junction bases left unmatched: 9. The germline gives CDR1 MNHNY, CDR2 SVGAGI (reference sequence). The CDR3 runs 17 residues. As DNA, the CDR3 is TGTGCCAGCAGTTACCGTAGCGGGAGGGCTTTAGCAGAGACCCAGTACTTC. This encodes CASSYRSGRALAETQYF.

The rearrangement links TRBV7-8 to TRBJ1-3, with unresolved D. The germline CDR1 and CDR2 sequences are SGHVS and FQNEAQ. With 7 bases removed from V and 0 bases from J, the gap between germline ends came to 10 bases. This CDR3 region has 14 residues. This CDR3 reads CASIPGSSGNTIYF. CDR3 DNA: TGTGCCAGCATCCCGGGGAGCTCTGGAAACACCATATATTTT.

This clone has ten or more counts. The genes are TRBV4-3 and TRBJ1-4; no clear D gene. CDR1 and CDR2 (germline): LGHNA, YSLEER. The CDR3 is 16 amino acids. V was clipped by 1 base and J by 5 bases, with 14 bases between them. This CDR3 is CASSQVKWRQNEKLFF. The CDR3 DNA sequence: TGCGCCAGCAGCCAAGTAAAATGGCGCCAGAATGAAAAACTGTTTTTT.

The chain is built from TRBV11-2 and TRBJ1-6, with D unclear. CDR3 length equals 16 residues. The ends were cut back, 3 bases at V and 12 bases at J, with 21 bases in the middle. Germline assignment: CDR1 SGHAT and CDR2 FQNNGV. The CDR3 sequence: CASSFGLSGMIGPLHF. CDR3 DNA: TGTGCCAGCAGCTTCGGACTGTCGGGGATGATTGGACCCCTCCACTTT.

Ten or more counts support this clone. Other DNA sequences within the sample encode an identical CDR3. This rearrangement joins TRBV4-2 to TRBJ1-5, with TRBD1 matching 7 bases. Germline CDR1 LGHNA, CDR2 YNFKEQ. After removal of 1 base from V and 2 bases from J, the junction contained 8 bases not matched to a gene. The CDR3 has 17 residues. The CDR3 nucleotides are TGTGCCAGCAGCCAAGCCCCCCAGGGGGGACGCAATCAGCCCCAGCATTTT. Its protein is CASSQAPQGGRNQPQHF.

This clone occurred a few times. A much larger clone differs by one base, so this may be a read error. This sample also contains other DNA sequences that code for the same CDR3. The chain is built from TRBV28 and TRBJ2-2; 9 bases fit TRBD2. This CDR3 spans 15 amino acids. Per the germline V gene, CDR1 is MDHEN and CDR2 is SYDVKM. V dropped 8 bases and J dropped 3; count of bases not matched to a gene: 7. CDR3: CASGPGTSYTGELFF. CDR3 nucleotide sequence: TGTGCCAGCGGACCCGGGACTAGCTACACCGGGGAGCTGTTTTTT.

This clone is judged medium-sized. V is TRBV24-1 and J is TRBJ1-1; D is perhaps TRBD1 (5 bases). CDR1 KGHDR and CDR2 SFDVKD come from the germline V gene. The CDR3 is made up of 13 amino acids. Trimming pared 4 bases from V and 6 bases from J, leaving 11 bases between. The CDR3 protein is CATSDNRYSEAFF. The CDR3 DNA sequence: TGTGCCACCAGTGACAACAGGTATTCTGAAGCTTTCTTT.

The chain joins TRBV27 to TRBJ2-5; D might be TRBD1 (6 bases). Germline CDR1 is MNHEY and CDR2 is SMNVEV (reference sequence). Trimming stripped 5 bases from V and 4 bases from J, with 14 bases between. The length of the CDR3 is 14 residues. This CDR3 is CASSGLDSVETQYF. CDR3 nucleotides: TGTGCCAGCAGTGGCCTGGACAGCGTAGAGACCCAGTACTTC.